This TCR beta chain is from a study of CD8+ T cells in alopecia areata (dated by TCRdb to the late 2010s). Describing the broader study: The treated patients took part in an open-label pilot trial in which moderate-to-severe alopecia areata was treated with oral tofacitinib at 5 to 10 mg twice daily. Tofacitinib was administered for 6 to 18 months, and 6 months of follow-up off drug were then conducted to assess delayed response and recurrence. Scalp clonality was compared across normal scalp (n=4), patchy alopecia areata scalp (n=8), and alopecia totalis/universalis scalp (n=8). Disease severity in treated patients was measured with the SALT score, which quantifies the percentage of affected scalp surface area. On the human side, TCRbeta sequencing was run on scalp tissue and on sorted CD4+ and CD8+ peripheral blood T cells from healthy controls and from alopecia areata patients with either patchy or totalis/universalis disease. High-throughput TCRbeta sequencing was used to examine T cell clonal expansion in alopecia areata in both the C3H/HeJ mouse model and human patients. TCRbeta CDR3 regions were amplified by immunoSEQ multiplex PCR with 35 Vbeta forward and 13 Jbeta reverse primers. RNA was obtained with the PAXgene miRNA kit for fixed scalp, the miRNeasy kit for PBMCs, and the RNeasy kit for mouse skin. Tofacitinib-treated patients had biopsies at baseline and at 4 and 24 weeks of treatment, with a later scalp biopsy in several patients.

Libraries were made using the immunoSEQ multiplex PCR assay. RNA was extracted from all samples and reverse transcribed into cDNA as template for TCR sequencing. SuperScript III was used to make first-strand cDNA, primed with a 2:1 mix of oligo-dT and random hexamers. A synthetic immune receptor repertoire was used to measure amplification bias, and any remaining bias was corrected computationally. The original methods were these. After raw reads were preprocessed to remove errors, the CDR3 was defined following IMGT conventions as running from the conserved cysteine to phenylalanine. Clonality was computed by normalizing Shannon entropy by log2 of the number of productive unique TCRs and subtracting the result from 1. Whether scalp clones were CD4 or CD8 was inferred by matching scalp TCRbeta sequences against CD4 and CD8 repertoires sorted from blood. TCRdb re-hosts the immuneACCESS table, in-frame sequences only. Its copies lack some clones; in the studies checked, an unresolved V gene accounts for under half of them, and the cause for the rest is not known. That table furnishes V, J and clone size, whereas the DNA furnished D and trimming. The sample table lists more than 150,000 clones, approximately 50% of them with a count of one. Clones ranked in the top ten supply around a tenth of the sample.

The treatment or condition label, read with the paper, signifies: oral pan-JAK inhibitor, 5-10 mg twice daily. Lesional scalp punch biopsies and peripheral blood were collected from alopecia areata patients. PBMCs were separated by density centrifugation and stained for CD3, CD4 and CD8, after which CD4+ and CD8+ T cells were sorted on a FACSAria. The research as a whole found: During tofacitinib treatment, many expanded lesional clones remained in scalp and blood, and this persistence may partly explain relapse after treatment is stopped. Scalp clonality and the number of expanded CD8+ clones among the top 100 scalp clones were significantly decreased by tofacitinib. Because the treated cohort was small and had just a single nonresponder, larger studies are needed to establish links between baseline CD8+ expansion and response. Shared TCR sequences between patients were less evident than in mice, which may be partly attributable to HLA diversity in the patient population. Higher clonality and more expanded CD8+ clones were observed in lesional scalp than in normal scalp, particularly in alopecia totalis/universalis, a finding suggestive of antigenic drive. Scalp TCR repertoire analysis is complicated because resident alphabeta T cells in normal human skin are also sequenced, whereas mouse skin is dominated by gammadelta T cells.

CDR1 SNHLY and CDR2 FYNNEI are derived from the germline V gene. V lost 5 bases and J lost 0 bases; the stretch between them is 10 bases long. Taken from cysteine to phenylalanine, the CDR3 has 14 residues. The read is trimmed to its CDR3 DNA, 42 bases read in frame from base 1. Points on this clone: Its antigen is still unknown. Base quality data are lacking; no much larger clone is found one base away.

This clonotype was obtained from a human donor with alopecia areata. Material: CD8+ T cells sorted from blood, obtained between weeks 51 and 54, from a patient treated with tofacitinib. The V and J genes are TRBV2 and TRBJ1-1; 6 matching bases give a weak D call of TRBD1. The base sequence is TGTGCCAGCAGTCGACAGGCCGTGAACACTGAAGCTTTCTTT. Its protein product is CASSRQAVNTEAFF. With the rest looked up from the reference TRBV2 and TRBJ1-1 genes rather than sequenced, the full variable domain is EPEVTQTPSHQVTQMGQEVILRCVPISNHLYFYWYRQILGQKVEFLVSFYNNEISEKSEIFDDQFSVERPDGSNFTLKIRSTKLEDSAMYFCASSRQAVNTEAFFGQGTRLTVV.